The subject of this entry is one T cell receptor (beta chain). Antigen specificity is unknown. Profiled with immunoSEQ multiplex PCR; TCRdb holds only in-frame clones, not every one. Here the sample spans about 2.4 million clones, under 95% being singletons. These data come from a study of shared clonotypes between healthy human individuals. Whole-study results and caveats: Despite large depth, sorted-subset datasets appeared incompletely sequenced. An expected dependence of interdonor clonotype sharing on sequencing depth was noted.

Per the germline V gene, CDR1 is LNHDA and CDR2 is SQIVND (reference sequence). The trim removed 1 base at V and 6 bases at J, leaving 4 bases unmatched. This CDR3 region has 14 residues. The origin of this receptor is a young man in good health. Some clones in this sample may be carry-over from other donors' samples. The sample taken for sequencing was naive CD4+ T cells from PBMCs. Subset given: CD45RA+ positively selected. This rearrangement joins TRBV19 to TRBJ2-7, with TRBD2 identical over 9 bases. The CDR3 here is CASSIVPTSGEQYF. DNA of the CDR3: TGTGCCAGTAGTATAGTCCCGACTAGCGGCGAGCAGTACTTC.